In its sample, the clone carrying this T cell receptor (beta chain) was seen a few times. The antigen remains unidentified. Trimming took 4 bases from V and 3 from J, leaving 6 bases between them. The V gene's germline CDR1 is GTSNPN and CDR2 SVGIG (reference sequence). The CDR3 has 11 residues. This sample stems from a study of cytomegalovirus exposure and HLA in healthy donors. Study-wide findings and caveats: Using a false discovery rate of 0.05, a later analysis showed that fewer than 20,000 TCR beta sequences were associated with HLA alleles. An analysis was carried out later, and it reportedly showed fewer N-insertions in an Asian-associated ancestry cluster than the roughly 670-donor mean. Segments of the TCR beta V type were, in most cases, productive about 90% or about 30% of the time in an earlier analysis.

PCR employed 60 Vbeta and 13 Jbeta primers. Using immunoSEQ multiplex PCR, the repertoire was profiled, and TCRdb retains in-frame clones only, with some absent. Seen here are around 150,000 clones, over 75% observed once, and the top ten hold about 5%. The origin of this receptor is a man younger than 40 in good health and CMV-seropositive. Sequencing was done on a sample of PBMCs. The chain combines TRBV30 with TRBJ1-1; D is unclear. CDR3 DNA sequence: TGTGCCTGGATCGGGGACACTGAAGCTTTCTTT. It yields the protein CAWIGDTEAFF.